This T cell receptor beta chain was observed in a study of OX40 agonist ivuxolimab in advanced cancers. Notes on the study in general: Clonal expansion from baseline to week 6 occurred in both CD4+ and CD8+ T cells.

The repertoire was sequenced with immunoSEQ multiplex PCR; TCRdb's copy has only in-frame clones and lacks some. The data show 30,000 to 40,000 clones, roughly 80% seen once. A word on this clone: Its target is unknown.

The CDR3 length is 14 residues. The ends were cut back, 4 bases at V and 2 bases at J, with 11 bases in the middle. Germline CDR1 SEHNR, CDR2 FQNEAQ (reference sequence). The specimen was CD4+ or CD8+ T cells sorted from blood, collected in a trial of the OX40 agonist ivuxolimab. V gene TRBV7-9 combines with J gene TRBJ2-5; perhaps TRBD1 as D (5 bases). This TCR derives from an adult with an advanced solid tumor such as melanoma, head and neck, liver or kidney cancer. The CDR3 DNA reads as TGTGCCAGCAGCTCGACAGTTCAACAAGAGACCCAGTACTTC. Residues: CASSSTVQQETQYF.